The source of this TCR beta chain is a study of human T cells and chemical hapten exposure. Individual cDNA molecules received unique molecular identifiers in the library. MiXCR, applied by TCRdb to the RACE reads, yields one record per CDR3 protein. This sample has tens of thousands of distinct CDR3 sequences, with 10% to 13% found just once. As for time point: patch test 3, about 24 weeks after DPC sensitization. The treatment denotes: therapeutic diphenylcyclopropenone sensitization with weekly scalp DPC. Sample donors consisted of patients with alopecia, aged 18 to 70 years, who were suitable for DPC. This clonotype was found a few times. The antigen is not known. Germline V gene lookup returns CDR1 SGHTA and CDR2 FQGNSA. The trim removed 5 bases at V and 2 bases at J, leaving 7 bases unmatched. This CDR3 has 15 amino acids. General observations from the study: Donors in the study had alopecia, meaning their immune response may differ from healthy people's.

The sequences come from whole blood, collected in connection with sensitization to the hapten diphenylcyclopropenone (DPC). The clonotype was recovered from a woman between 45 and 65 years old with alopecia areata. Some clones in this sample may be carry-over from other donors' samples. The J gene is TRBJ2-7, the V gene TRBV7-2; TRBD1 matches 9 bases. The CDR3 region is CASSRPGQGPYEQYF. CDR3 nucleotides: TGTGCCAGCAGCCGTCCGGGACAGGGACCCTACGAGCAGTACTTC.